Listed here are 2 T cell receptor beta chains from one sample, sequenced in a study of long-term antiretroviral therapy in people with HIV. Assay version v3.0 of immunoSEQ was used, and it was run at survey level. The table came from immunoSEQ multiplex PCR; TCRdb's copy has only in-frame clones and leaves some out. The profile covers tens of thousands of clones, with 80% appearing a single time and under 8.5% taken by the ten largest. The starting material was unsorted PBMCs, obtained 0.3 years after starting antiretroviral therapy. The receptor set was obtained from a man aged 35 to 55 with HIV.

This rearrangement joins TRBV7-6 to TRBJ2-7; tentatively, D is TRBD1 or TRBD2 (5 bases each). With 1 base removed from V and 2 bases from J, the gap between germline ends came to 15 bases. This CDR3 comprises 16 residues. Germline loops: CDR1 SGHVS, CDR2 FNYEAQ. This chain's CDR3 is CASSLGPGPQTYEQYF. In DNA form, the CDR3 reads TGTGCCAGCAGCTTAGGTCCGGGACCGCAGACCTACGAGCAGTACTTC.

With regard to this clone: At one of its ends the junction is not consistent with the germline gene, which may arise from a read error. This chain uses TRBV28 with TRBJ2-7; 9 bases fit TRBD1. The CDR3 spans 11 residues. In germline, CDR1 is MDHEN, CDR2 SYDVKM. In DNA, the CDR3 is TGTGCCAGCAGGGGACAGGGATTGGGAGCCTTC. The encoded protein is CASRGQGLGAF.